This T cell receptor (beta chain) was retrieved from a study of T-cell memory formation after mild COVID-19. A few counts support this clonotype. Each CDR3 protein is one row after TCRdb ran MiXCR on the 5' RACE reads. The sample lists around 300,000 distinct CDR3 sequences; 18% were seen once. Trimming pared 1 base from V and 14 bases from J, leaving 15 bases between. CDR1 and CDR2 (germline): MGHRA, YSYEKL. The CDR3 is made up of 14 amino acids. The TCR was taken from a young man who had mild COVID-19 (a few samples of this study predate the infection). Cell type and time point are not known. The chain combines TRBV4-1 with TRBJ1-6; D gene ambiguous. Sample: PBMCs or a T cell subset sorted from them (not recorded which). The CDR3 region is CASSQAPGNFALHF. The CDR3 coding sequence is TGCGCCAGCAGCCAAGCCCCGGGCAATTTCGCCCTCCACTTT.